This T cell receptor beta chain was recorded in a study of T cells of healthy individuals. Each CDR3 protein is one row after TCRdb ran MiXCR on the 5' RACE reads. Altogether approximately 52,000 distinct CDR3 sequences are present, roughly 14% being singletons, with the ten largest covering roughly a sixth. The clonotype originates from a human donor in good health.

The CDR3 region is CAITEGRYNEQFF. DNA of the CDR3: TGTGCCATCACCGAGGGACGTTACAATGAGCAGTTCTTC. The gene calls are TRBV10-3 and TRBJ2-1; D may match TRBD1 or TRBD2 (5 bases each). The CDR3 extends over 13 amino acids. The V gene's germline CDR1 is ENHRY and CDR2 SYGVKD. The V and J ends lost 7 bases and 4 bases respectively, with 11 bases between them.